This T cell receptor beta chain is drawn from a study of regulatory T cells in long-lasting Graves disease. Study-wide results and caveats: Only a small sample size was used, which may have cut accuracy.

This clonotype was seen repeatedly, ten times or more. The antigen remains undetermined. Researchers made TCR beta libraries by using iRepertoire HTBI primers and running Arm-PCR on CDR3 regions. TCRdb recomputed calls from the multiplex PCR reads with MiXCR, one row per CDR3 protein. The data contain some 400,000 distinct CDR3 sequences, 15% of them singletons. Time point: newly diagnosed GD, antithyroid drugs for less than 3 months. The TCR library was made from RNA extracted from PBMCs. The patients were drawn from one endocrinology department in Xi'an, China. These data were likewise used in another study, on T cells in Graves' hyperthyroidism and ophthalmopathy. That work contributes: Lactation, pregnancy, other autoimmune disease or uncontrolled infection excluded patients. Primed by the HTBI set, a first-round RT-PCR was run on the TCR CDR3.

This clonotype was obtained from a woman in her 30s with Graves disease. The sequences come from peripheral blood mononuclear cells (PBMCs), collected at new diagnosis, from a patient treated with antithyroid drugs.

The CDR3 is CASSLRRGQGHNEQFF. The CDR3 nucleotides read TGTGCCAGCAGCCTCAGGAGAGGGCAGGGTCACAATGAGCAGTTCTTC. The V and J genes are TRBV27 and TRBJ2-1; either TRBD1 or TRBD2 may supply D (5 bases each). This CDR3 is 16 amino acids long. Germline V CDR1 and CDR2: MNHEY, SMNVEV (reference sequence). Trimming pared 6 bases from V and 5 bases from J, leaving 20 bases between.